One and the same sample provided the 21 T cell receptor beta chains below, sequenced in a study of cytomegalovirus exposure and HLA in healthy donors. The PCR had 60 Vbeta and 13 Jbeta primers. Only in-frame clones appear in the TCRdb table, and some are missing; sequencing was by immunoSEQ multiplex PCR. Of 150,000 to 200,000 clones in the sample, more than 60% were seen once. Sequenced input: PBMCs. The receptor source for this set is a man aged 18-30 years in good health and CMV-seropositive.

V usage is TRBV7-8 and J usage is TRBJ2-7; a weak D match, TRBD2 (6 bases). The V and J ends lost 1 base and 7 bases respectively, with 20 bases between them. The CDR3 contains 16 residues. From germline, CDR1 is SGHVS and CDR2 FQNEAQ. The CDR3 loop is CASSLEFGGSSGEQYF. The CDR3 DNA is TGTGCCAGCAGCTTAGAGTTTGGGGGGAGCTCGGGAGAGCAGTACTTC. Combining the CDR3 with reference TRBV7-8 and TRBJ2-7 gives the whole variable domain GAGVSQSPRYKVAKRGQDVALRCDPISGHVSLFWYQQALGQGPEFLTYFQNEAQLDKSGLPSDRFFAERPEGSVSTLKIQRTQQEDSAVYLCASSLEFGGSSGEQYFGPGTRLTVT.

V usage is TRBV6-5 and J usage is TRBJ1-6, with 10 bases identical to TRBD1. The CDR3 has 16 amino acids. The V gene end was trimmed by 0 bases and the J gene end by 6 bases; junction bases not matched to a gene: 2. Germline V gene sequence: CDR1 MNHEY, CDR2 SVGAGI. The CDR3 DNA is TGTGCCAGCAGTTACTCGACAGGGGGCATTAATTCACCCCTCCACTTT. Amino acids: CASSYSTGGINSPLHF.

The chain recombines TRBV10-3 with TRBJ1-1, with D unresolved. Trimming stripped 2 bases from V and 10 bases from J, with 14 bases between. Germline V CDR1 and CDR2: ENHRY, SYGVKD. The CDR3 has 13 amino acids. CDR3 DNA sequence: TGTGCCATCAGTGAGAGAGGGTCGTGGGGAGCTTTCTTT. As protein: CAISERGSWGAFF.

In its sample, this clone was seen a few times. The rearrangement links TRBV7-9 to TRBJ2-5; no firm D call. Trimming stripped 4 bases from V and 0 bases from J, with 9 bases between. Germline V gene lookup returns CDR1 SEHNR and CDR2 FQNEAQ (reference sequence). The CDR3 length is 14 residues. In nucleotides, the CDR3 is TGTGCCAGCAGCTCTTTACAGTACCAAGAGACCCAGTACTTC. Translated, it gives CASSSLQYQETQYF.

This chain connects TRBV6-6 to TRBJ1-1; TRBD1 might be the D (5 bases). The germline gives CDR1 MNHNY, CDR2 SVGAGI (reference sequence). Trimming stripped 6 bases from V and 4 bases from J, with 12 bases between. The CDR3 spans 13 residues. The CDR3 coding sequence is TGTGCCAGCAGCCCGAACGGGGGCACTGAAGCTTTCTTT. This translates into CASSPNGGTEAFF.

The rearrangement links TRBV5-6 to TRBJ1-1, with 9 nucleotides matching TRBD1. The germline gives CDR1 SGHDT, CDR2 YYEEEE. V gave up 4 bases and J gave up 2 bases; unmatched junction bases: 9. There are 16 residues in the CDR3. CDR3 bases: TGTGCCAGCAGCCCCGGGACAGGGACCTTTAACACTGAAGCTTTCTTT. This codes for CASSPGTGTFNTEAFF.

In this sample, this clone turned up a few times. V gene TRBV19 combines with J gene TRBJ2-6, with TRBD2 as a possible D gene (6 bases). Between the trimmed V and J ends, which lost 5 bases and 2 bases, there was a span of 13 bases. Germline V gives CDR1 LNHDA, CDR2 SQIVND (reference sequence). CDR3 length equals 16 residues. CDR3 protein: CASSWAGSTGANVLTF. The DNA of the CDR3 is TGTGCCAGTAGTTGGGCGGGGAGTACTGGGGCCAACGTCCTGACTTTC.

This clone appeared a few times. The chain couples TRBV28 to TRBJ2-2; 10 nucleotides agree with TRBD2. The CDR3 covers 18 residues. J gave up 5 bases and V 6 bases, and 15 bases lay outside the gene matches. Germline V gene lookup returns CDR1 MDHEN and CDR2 SYDVKM. Here the CDR3 DNA reads TGTGCCAGCAGCCAGCGGGAGGGTCTATTCCGCCCTACCGGGGAGCTGTTTTTT. Amino acid sequence: CASSQREGLFRPTGELFF.

The chain uses TRBV11-2 and TRBJ2-7, with D possibly TRBD1 on 6 matching bases. The CDR3 sequence is 14 residues long. V was cut by 1 base and J by 9 bases, with 16 bases left in between. Germline lookup yields CDR1 SGHAT and CDR2 FQNNGV. The CDR3 sequence: CASSLGPSTGGQYF. The CDR3 DNA sequence: TGTGCCAGCAGCTTAGGCCCCTCGACAGGCGGGCAGTACTTC.

The V and J genes are TRBV19 and TRBJ1-2; a possible D gene is TRBD1 (6 bases). In germline, CDR1 is LNHDA, CDR2 SQIVND (reference sequence). The CDR3 contains 14 residues. V was pared by 3 bases and J by 3 bases, with 11 bases between. In DNA form, the CDR3 reads TGTGCCAGTAGTATGCACAGGGATGACTATGGCTACACCTTC. It specifies CASSMHRDDYGYTF.

This chain joins TRBV30 and TRBJ1-3; D is undetermined. Germline values: CDR1 GTSNPN, CDR2 SVGIG (reference sequence). The CDR3 is 13 amino acids. V gave up 2 bases and J gave up 0 bases, with 5 bases separating them. The CDR3 reads CAWSSSSGNTIYF. The DNA for the CDR3 is TGTGCCTGGAGTTCCTCCTCTGGAAACACCATATATTTT.

The chain has TRBV28 and TRBJ2-1; no definite D call. V dropped 2 bases and J dropped 9 bases, with 11 bases sitting between them. Germline lookup yields CDR1 MDHEN and CDR2 SYDVKM. There are 13 residues in the CDR3. CDR3 coding DNA: TGTGCCAGCAGTTTAACCAGTCCTGCTGAGCAGTTCTTC. Translated, it gives CASSLTSPAEQFF.

The sample holds a few counts of this clone. The chain has TRBV6-1 and TRBJ2-3, with TRBD1 as a possible D gene (5 bases). There are 16 residues in the CDR3. Trimming cost V 2 bases and J 0 bases, with 12 bases left between them. Germline CDR1 MNHNS, CDR2 SASEGT. CDR3 bases: TGTGCCAGCAGTGAATTGGCGGCAGGGAGCACAGATACGCAGTATTTT. Translating gives CASSELAAGSTDTQYF.

J is TRBJ1-1 and V is TRBV11-2; no clear D. The V gene lost 3 bases and the J gene lost 2 bases, with 10 bases spanning the gap. Germline V gene lookup returns CDR1 SGHAT and CDR2 FQNNGV. The length of the CDR3 is 14 residues. CDR3 bases: TGTGCCAGCAGCTTCAGACCGGGAAACACTGAAGCTTTCTTT. This codes for CASSFRPGNTEAFF.

V usage is TRBV6-5 and J usage is TRBJ2-3; 8 nucleotides line up with TRBD2. The V segment lost 6 bases and the J segment 4 bases; nucleotides outside the gene matches: 3. The CDR3 contains 13 residues. The germline gives CDR1 MNHEY, CDR2 SVGAGI. The CDR3 is CASRLGLADTQYF. The CDR3 DNA sequence: TGTGCCAGCAGATTGGGACTAGCAGATACGCAGTATTTT.

CDR3 in amino acids: CASREPDRDEQYF. The CDR3 DNA follows: TGTGCCAGTCGGGAACCCGACCGGGACGAGCAGTACTTC. The chain uses TRBV28 and TRBJ2-7; tentative D call: TRBD2 (5 bases). The V gene lost 9 bases and the J gene lost 5 bases, with 17 bases spanning the gap. The CDR3 sequence is 13 residues long. The V gene's germline CDR1 is MDHEN and CDR2 SYDVKM.

This clone was counted between two and nine times. The chain links TRBV5-6 to TRBJ2-5, with a tentative D call TRBD2 (5 bases). V was pared by 0 bases and J by 1 base, with 7 bases between. CDR3 size: 14 residues. Germline CDR1 and CDR2: SGHDT and YYEEEE. The CDR3 DNA is TGTGCCAGCAGCTTGGGCAGCGGCCAAGAGACCCAGTACTTC. Translating it yields CASSLGSGQETQYF.

The gene calls are TRBV19 and TRBJ1-5; a possible D gene is TRBD1 (6 bases). This CDR3 is 14 amino acids long. CDR1 and CDR2 (germline): LNHDA, SQIVND (reference sequence). Trimming shortened V by 6 bases and J by 3 bases, and 12 bases separated the two germline ends. The CDR3 loop reads CASSRDTPNQPQHF. CDR3 nucleotide sequence: TGTGCCAGTAGCCGGGACACACCCAATCAGCCCCAGCATTTT.

This chain joins TRBV7-9 and TRBJ2-7; D is unresolved. The CDR3 runs 18 residues. Germline CDR1 reads SEHNR; CDR2 reads FQNEAQ (reference sequence). Trimming left V 0 bases short and J 3 bases short, with 21 bases between. Written as DNA, the CDR3 is TGTGCCAGCAGCTTAGCGCCACGCGGTGGCCGTCAAGGCTACGAGCAGTACTTC. Its protein is CASSLAPRGGRQGYEQYF.

The chain couples TRBV27 to TRBJ1-5; 7 bases are shared with TRBD1. The ends lost 3 bases at V and 6 bases at J; junction bases unmatched: 17. Germline values: CDR1 MNHEY, CDR2 SMNVEV (reference sequence). The CDR3 totals 18 residues. The CDR3 sequence is CASSFSLSGGDSGQPQHF. CDR3 coding DNA: TGTGCCAGCAGTTTCTCTCTCTCGGGGGGGGACAGCGGTCAGCCCCAGCATTTT.

The chain has TRBV29-1 and TRBJ2-3; 8 bases line up with TRBD2. Trimming took 6 bases from V and 7 from J; bases not matched to a gene: 15. The length of the CDR3 is 15 residues. CDR1 and CDR2 (germline): SQVTM, ANQGSEA. Here the CDR3 reads CSVGRAGLVRNTQYF. The DNA for the CDR3 is TGCAGCGTCGGGAGGGCCGGACTCGTGCGCAATACGCAGTATTTT.